Shown below are 9 T cell receptor beta chains from a single sample sequenced in a study of T cell responses to AZD1222 COVID-19 vaccine. Measured with immunoSEQ multiplex PCR; TCRdb has only the in-frame clones, and not every one. The table has about 120,000 clones, approximately 83% seen once. Sample: peripheral blood, taken on day 0 of AZD1222 vaccination. The receptor set was obtained from an adult in good health.

The genes are TRBV7-9 and TRBJ2-7; tentatively, D is TRBD1 (6 bases). CDR1 is SEHNR and CDR2 is FQNEAQ in the germline V gene (reference sequence). The germline V and J ends were trimmed by 2 bases and 4 bases, with 12 bases remaining between them. The CDR3 loop spans 14 amino acids. CDR3 coding DNA: TGTGCCAGCAGCTTACGCGAGCAGGGGTACGAGCAGTACTTC. This gives the protein CASSLREQGYEQYF.

The chain uses TRBV9 and TRBJ1-2; 10 bases line up with TRBD1. J lost 7 bases, V lost 3 bases, and 9 bases had no gene match. The CDR3 extends over 15 amino acids. Germline V gene lookup returns CDR1 SGDLS and CDR2 YYNGEE. The CDR3 sequence is CASSEGGQGRAGYTF. Here the CDR3 DNA reads TGTGCCAGCAGCGAGGGGGGACAGGGGAGAGCTGGCTACACCTTC. Looking up the rest from reference TRBV9 and TRBJ1-2 gives the full variable domain: DSGVTQTPKHLITATGQRVTLRCSPRSGDLSVYWYQQSLDQGLQFLIQYYNGEERAKGNILERFSAQQFPDLHSELNLSSLELGDSALYFCASSEGGQGRAGYTFGSGTRLTVV.

This clone was detected only once. The genes are TRBV27 and TRBJ2-7, with a tentative D call TRBD1 (6 bases). V shed 8 bases and J shed 3 bases, with 14 bases lying between them. Germline loops: CDR1 MNHEY, CDR2 SMNVEV (reference sequence). The CDR3 is made up of 13 amino acids. The CDR3 DNA reads TGTGCCAGCGGCCAGGGGATGTACTACGAGCAGTACTTC. It yields the protein CASGQGMYYEQYF.

V and J are TRBV7-9 and TRBJ1-4; possibly TRBD1 for D (5 bases). Trimming pared 2 bases from V and 5 bases from J, leaving 9 bases between. Germline CDR1 and CDR2: SEHNR and FQNEAQ (reference sequence). The CDR3 sequence is 14 residues long. CDR3 amino acids: CASSLRDANEKLFF. CDR3 DNA: TGTGCCAGCAGCTTAAGGGACGCAAATGAAAAACTGTTTTTT.

This chain connects TRBV30 to TRBJ2-1; no clear D gene. V was shortened by 2 bases and J by 10 bases, with 15 bases between the two germline ends. CDR1 and CDR2 from the germline V gene are GTSNPN and SVGIG (reference sequence). This CDR3 contains 13 residues. As DNA, the CDR3 is TGTGCCTGGAGTCCGCTGGTTGTTGGCGAGCAGTTCTTC. It translates to CAWSPLVVGEQFF.

V gene TRBV11-3 combines with J gene TRBJ1-1; 8 bases align to TRBD1. Germline V gene data show CDR1 as SGHNT and CDR2 as YENEEA. Trimming cost V 6 bases and J 1 base; bases outside gene matches: 13. The CDR3 has 17 residues. In DNA, the CDR3 is TGTGCCAGCAGAAAACCGGGACAGGTACTTCGGAACACTGAAGCTTTCTTT. Translated, it gives CASRKPGQVLRNTEAFF. The full variable domain, completed using reference TRBV11-3 and TRBJ1-1, is EAGVVQSPRYKIIEKKQPVAFWCNPISGHNTLYWYLQNLGQGPELLIRYENEEAVDDSQLPKDRFSAERLKGVDSTLKIQPAELGDSAVYLCASRKPGQVLRNTEAFFGQGTRLTVV.

The CDR3 DNA sequence: TGCGCCAGCAGCTTGGAAGGACAGGACATCTATGGCTACACCTTC. Translation gives CASSLEGQDIYGYTF. The chain couples TRBV5-1 to TRBJ1-2; TRBD1 aligns across 7 bases. Per the germline V gene, CDR1 is SGHRS and CDR2 is YFSETQ. The junction had 6 bases not matched to a gene; V was cut back by 0 bases and J by 4 bases. The CDR3 has 15 residues.

This clone appeared once. The CDR3 here is CASSFVRGALLDGYTF. CDR3 in DNA: TGTGCCAGCAGCTTCGTGAGGGGCGCCTTGCTCGATGGCTACACCTTC. The chain joins TRBV7-9 to TRBJ1-2, with D maybe TRBD1 (5 bases). Trimming took off 3 bases at V and 6 bases at J, with 20 bases between the two ends. The germline V gene encodes CDR1 SEHNR and CDR2 FQNEAQ (reference sequence). This CDR3 has 16 amino acids.

The rearrangement links TRBV2 to TRBJ2-1; the D gene is possibly TRBD1 (5 bases). Germline CDR1 SNHLY, CDR2 FYNNEI. This CDR3 region has 12 residues. The V gene lost 7 bases and the J gene lost 5 bases, with 9 bases spanning the gap. As DNA, the CDR3 is TGTGCCAGCACGGAACAGGACAATGAGCAGTTCTTC. Translation gives CASTEQDNEQFF.